A selection of T cell receptor beta chains follows, all from one sample in a study of cytomegalovirus exposure and HLA in healthy donors. The protocol was immunoSEQ multiplex PCR, while the TCRdb copy is restricted to in-frame clones and leaves out a portion. Altogether roughly 140,000 clones are present, roughly 65% being singletons, with the ten largest covering approximately 4.3%. The sample consisted of PBMCs. These receptor sequences come from a man aged 60 to 75 in good health and CMV-seronegative. The CDR3 runs from the conserved cysteine through the conserved F or W. The order of the fields is V gene, clone size, J gene, D gene, CDR3 DNA, CDR3 protein. A D gene is named only where the DNA matches it firmly. Some rows have no size entry. The others give once, few or many, or a class for an expanded clone.

v_call: TRBV29-1; clone_size: -; j_call: TRBJ1-4; d_call: TRBD1; cdr3_nt: TGCAGCGTTGAATCGGGGACAGAGGAAAAACTGTTTTTT; cdr3_aa: CSVESGTEEKLFF
v_call: TRBV19; clone_size: few; j_call: TRBJ2-1; d_call: TRBD1; cdr3_nt: TGTGCCAGTGGAGGACAGGACAATGAGCAGTTCTTC; cdr3_aa: CASGGQDNEQFF
v_call: TRBV10-3; clone_size: -; j_call: TRBJ2-2; d_call: TRBD1; cdr3_nt: TGTGCCATCAGTGAGACACAGGGGCAGGGGCCCGGGGAGCTGTTTTTT; cdr3_aa: CAISETQGQGPGELFF
v_call: TRBV5-1; clone_size: -; j_call: TRBJ2-7; d_call: TRBD1; cdr3_nt: TGCGCCAGCAGCTCTTTCCCCGGACAGGGGGCCTACGAGCAGTACTTC; cdr3_aa: CASSSFPGQGAYEQYF
v_call: TRBV6-1; clone_size: -; j_call: TRBJ2-4; d_call: TRBD2; cdr3_nt: TGTGCCAGCACCCCTAGCGGGTCCATTCAGTACTTC; cdr3_aa: CASTPSGSIQYF
v_call: TRBV2; clone_size: once; j_call: TRBJ2-5; d_call: -; cdr3_nt: TGTGCCAGCAGGGGACAACCCATCAAGAGAGAGACCCAGTACTTC; cdr3_aa: CASRGQPIKRETQYF
v_call: TRBV10-3; clone_size: -; j_call: TRBJ1-2; d_call: TRBD1; cdr3_nt: TGTGCCATCAGTGAGTTAAAGCGGGACAGGGTCTATGGCTACACCTTC; cdr3_aa: CAISELKRDRVYGYTF
v_call: TRBV5-1; clone_size: -; j_call: TRBJ2-7; d_call: TRBD2; cdr3_nt: TGCGCCAGCAGCTTGGGCGGGAGCAGCTACGAGCAGTACTTC; cdr3_aa: CASSLGGSSYEQYF
v_call: TRBV7-8; clone_size: -; j_call: TRBJ1-1; d_call: TRBD1; cdr3_nt: TGTGCCAGCAGCCCATCGGGACAGCTTGAAGCTTTCTTT; cdr3_aa: CASSPSGQLEAFF
v_call: TRBV19; clone_size: -; j_call: TRBJ2-2; d_call: TRBD2; cdr3_nt: TGTGCCAGTAGTATAGCTAGCGGGAGTACCGGGGAGCTGTTTTTT; cdr3_aa: CASSIASGSTGELFF
v_call: TRBV7-3; clone_size: few; j_call: TRBJ2-3; d_call: -; cdr3_nt: TGTGCCAGCAGCTTGGGAGAGTCTAGCACAGATACGCAGTATTTT; cdr3_aa: CASSLGESSTDTQYF
v_call: TRBV19; clone_size: -; j_call: TRBJ2-7; d_call: -; cdr3_nt: TGTGCCAGTAGTATAAACAGGGAGGGCGACGAGCAGTACTTC; cdr3_aa: CASSINREGDEQYF
v_call: TRBV5-4; clone_size: once; j_call: TRBJ1-1; d_call: -; cdr3_nt: TGTGCCAGCAGCTTGAAGTCGTCCTCGAGGGCTTTCTTT; cdr3_aa: CASSLKSSSRAFF
v_call: TRBV11-2; clone_size: -; j_call: TRBJ1-2; d_call: -; cdr3_nt: TGTGCCAGCAGCTTAGATCAGGGGACTAGGGGCTACACCTTC; cdr3_aa: CASSLDQGTRGYTF
v_call: TRBV5-1; clone_size: once; j_call: TRBJ1-3; d_call: TRBD1; cdr3_nt: TGCGCCAGCAGCCCTCGGACAGGGGAGACTGGAAACACCATATATTTT; cdr3_aa: CASSPRTGETGNTIYF
v_call: TRBV9; clone_size: -; j_call: TRBJ1-1; d_call: -; cdr3_nt: TGTGCCAGCAGCGTAGAGGGCCTACAGGCCGCTGAAGCTTTCTTT; cdr3_aa: CASSVEGLQAAEAFF
v_call: TRBV28; clone_size: -; j_call: TRBJ2-7; d_call: TRBD1; cdr3_nt: TGTGCCAGCAGGGCCCCCGGGACAGGGGCGCACGAGCAGTACTTC; cdr3_aa: CASRAPGTGAHEQYF
v_call: TRBV4-2; clone_size: -; j_call: TRBJ2-5; d_call: -; cdr3_nt: TGTGCCAGCAGCCGGCGAATGGGCTACCCACAAGAGACCCAGTACTTC; cdr3_aa: CASSRRMGYPQETQYF
v_call: TRBV5-1; clone_size: -; j_call: TRBJ2-7; d_call: -; cdr3_nt: TGCGCCAGCAGCTTGCCAGGAAGTATCGAGCAGTACTTC; cdr3_aa: CASSLPGSIEQYF
v_call: TRBV5-4; clone_size: few; j_call: TRBJ2-1; d_call: -; cdr3_nt: TGTGCCTCCGCCGCGGGGATTCTGAACAATGAGCAGTTCTTC; cdr3_aa: CASAAGILNNEQFF
v_call: TRBV27; clone_size: -; j_call: TRBJ2-7; d_call: TRBD1; cdr3_nt: TGTGCCAGCAGTGACAGGGGTACTTCCTACGAGCAGTACTTC; cdr3_aa: CASSDRGTSYEQYF
v_call: TRBV28; clone_size: -; j_call: TRBJ2-2; d_call: -; cdr3_nt: TGTGCCAGCAGTCAACCCTCCGGCGGGGATTACACCGGGGAGCTGTTTTTT; cdr3_aa: CASSQPSGGDYTGELFF
v_call: TRBV5-6; clone_size: -; j_call: TRBJ2-5; d_call: -; cdr3_nt: TGTGCCAGCAGCTTGGTAGGGGGTCAGGAGACCCAGTACTTC; cdr3_aa: CASSLVGGQETQYF
v_call: TRBV27; clone_size: -; j_call: TRBJ2-5; d_call: -; cdr3_nt: TGTGCCAGCAGTTTCAGGGCTCGGGAAGAGACCCAGTACTTC; cdr3_aa: CASSFRAREETQYF
v_call: TRBV4-1; clone_size: few; j_call: TRBJ1-4; d_call: -; cdr3_nt: TGCGCCAGCAGTCCAAGAACGGTAACTAATGAAAAACTGTTTTTT; cdr3_aa: CASSPRTVTNEKLFF
v_call: TRBV2; clone_size: -; j_call: TRBJ2-7; d_call: TRBD1; cdr3_nt: TGTGCCAGCAGTCCGGGACAGGTCGAAAGCTACGAGCAGTACTTC; cdr3_aa: CASSPGQVESYEQYF
v_call: TRBV5-1; clone_size: few; j_call: TRBJ1-2; d_call: TRBD1; cdr3_nt: TGCGCCAGCAGCTTGGAAGTACGGACAGGATCAAACTATGGCTACACCTTC; cdr3_aa: CASSLEVRTGSNYGYTF
v_call: TRBV28; clone_size: -; j_call: TRBJ2-7; d_call: -; cdr3_nt: TGTGCCAGCAGTGGGTACGAGGGAACCTACGAGCAGTACTTC; cdr3_aa: CASSGYEGTYEQYF
v_call: TRBV19; clone_size: -; j_call: TRBJ2-5; d_call: -; cdr3_nt: TGTGCCAGTAGTATCGGAGCAGTCCAAGAGACCCAGTACTTC; cdr3_aa: CASSIGAVQETQYF
v_call: TRBV27; clone_size: few; j_call: TRBJ1-2; d_call: TRBD1; cdr3_nt: TGTGCCAGCAGTTTCAATGAGGGGGCAGGTGGCTACACCTTC; cdr3_aa: CASSFNEGAGGYTF
v_call: TRBV27; clone_size: -; j_call: TRBJ2-7; d_call: TRBD2; cdr3_nt: TGTGCCAGCAGTCTACTAGCGGGAGACTCCTACGAGCAGTACTTC; cdr3_aa: CASSLLAGDSYEQYF
v_call: TRBV28; clone_size: -; j_call: TRBJ1-1; d_call: -; cdr3_nt: TGTGCCAGCAGTTCTCCCTTGGCCCCTGAAGCTTTCTTT; cdr3_aa: CASSSPLAPEAFF
v_call: TRBV7-6; clone_size: -; j_call: TRBJ1-4; d_call: TRBD1; cdr3_nt: TGTGCCAGCAGCCCCGACAGGGGGTTGTCGAAACTGTTTTTT; cdr3_aa: CASSPDRGLSKLFF
v_call: TRBV7-2; clone_size: once; j_call: TRBJ1-1; d_call: TRBD1; cdr3_nt: TGTGCCAGCAGCTTAAGACAGGGGAACACTGAAGCTTTCTTT; cdr3_aa: CASSLRQGNTEAFF
v_call: TRBV27; clone_size: -; j_call: TRBJ2-1; d_call: TRBD1; cdr3_nt: TGTGCCAGCAGGCCGGGACAGGGGGCAAGTGAGCAGTTCTTC; cdr3_aa: CASRPGQGASEQFF
v_call: TRBV30; clone_size: -; j_call: TRBJ1-6; d_call: TRBD1; cdr3_nt: TGTGCCTGGAGTGTAGGGGGACAGGGATATTCACCCCTCCACTTT; cdr3_aa: CAWSVGGQGYSPLHF